This T cell receptor (beta chain) was retrieved from a study of blood T cell repertoires in COVID-19. Trimming shortened V by 5 bases and J by 6 bases, and 13 bases separated the two germline ends. This CDR3 region has 13 residues. The germline gives CDR1 ENHRY, CDR2 SYGVKD. The data were produced by immunoSEQ multiplex PCR, yet TCRdb's version contains in-frame clones alone and is incomplete. The table shows about 320,000 clones, with 90% occurring only once. This clone was seen once. This sequence was found in a woman aged 25 to 39 who had been exposed to COVID-19. Specimen: PBMCs or T cells enriched from blood (not recorded which). The chain recombines TRBV10-3 with TRBJ1-2, with D maybe TRBD1 (6 bases). As DNA, the CDR3 is TGTGCCATCAGTCCGCAGGGGATAAATGGCTACACCTTC. Amino acids: CAISPQGINGYTF.